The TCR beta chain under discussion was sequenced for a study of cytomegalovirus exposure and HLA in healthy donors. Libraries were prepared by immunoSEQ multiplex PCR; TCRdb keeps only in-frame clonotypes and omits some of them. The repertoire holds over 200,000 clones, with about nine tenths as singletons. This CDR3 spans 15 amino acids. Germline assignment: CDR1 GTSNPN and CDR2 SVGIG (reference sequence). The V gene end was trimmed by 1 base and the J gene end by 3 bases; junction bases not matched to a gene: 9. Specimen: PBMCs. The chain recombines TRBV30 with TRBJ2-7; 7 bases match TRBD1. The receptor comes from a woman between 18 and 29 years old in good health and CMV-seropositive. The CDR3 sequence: CAWSDPGQSNYEQYF. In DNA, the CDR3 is TGTGCCTGGAGTGACCCGGGACAGTCGAACTACGAGCAGTACTTC.